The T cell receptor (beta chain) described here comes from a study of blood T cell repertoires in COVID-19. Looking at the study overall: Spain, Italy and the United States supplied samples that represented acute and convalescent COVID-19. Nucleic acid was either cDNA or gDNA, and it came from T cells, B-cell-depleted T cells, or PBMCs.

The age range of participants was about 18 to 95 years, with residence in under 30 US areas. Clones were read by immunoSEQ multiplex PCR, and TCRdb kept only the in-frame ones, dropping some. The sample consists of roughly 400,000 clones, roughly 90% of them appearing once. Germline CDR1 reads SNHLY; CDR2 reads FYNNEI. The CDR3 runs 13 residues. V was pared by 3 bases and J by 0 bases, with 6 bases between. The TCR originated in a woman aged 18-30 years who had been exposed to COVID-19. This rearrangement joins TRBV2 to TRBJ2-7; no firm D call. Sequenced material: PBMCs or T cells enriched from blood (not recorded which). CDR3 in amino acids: CASSEEFSYEQYF. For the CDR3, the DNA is TGTGCCAGCAGTGAGGAGTTCTCCTACGAGCAGTACTTC.